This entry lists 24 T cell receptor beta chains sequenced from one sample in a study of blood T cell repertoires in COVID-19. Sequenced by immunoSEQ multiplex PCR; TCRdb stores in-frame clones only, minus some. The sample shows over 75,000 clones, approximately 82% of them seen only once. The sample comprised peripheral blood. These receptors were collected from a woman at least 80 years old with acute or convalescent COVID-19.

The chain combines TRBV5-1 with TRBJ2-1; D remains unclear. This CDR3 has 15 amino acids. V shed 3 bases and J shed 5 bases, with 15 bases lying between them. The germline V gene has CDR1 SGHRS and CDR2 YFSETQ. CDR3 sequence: CASSYTVGLDNEQFF. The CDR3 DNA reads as TGCGCCAGCAGCTATACAGTGGGTCTTGACAATGAGCAGTTCTTC.

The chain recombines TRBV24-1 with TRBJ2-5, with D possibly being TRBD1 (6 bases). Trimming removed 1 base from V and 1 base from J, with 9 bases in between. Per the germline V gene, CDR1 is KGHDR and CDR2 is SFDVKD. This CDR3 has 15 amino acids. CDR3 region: CATSDFTDSQETQYF. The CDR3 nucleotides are TGTGCCACCAGTGATTTCACGGACAGCCAAGAGACCCAGTACTTC.

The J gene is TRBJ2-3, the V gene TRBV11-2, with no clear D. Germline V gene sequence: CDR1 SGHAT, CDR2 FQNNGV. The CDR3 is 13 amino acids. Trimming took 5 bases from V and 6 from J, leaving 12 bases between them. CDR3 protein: CASSLSRGDTQYF. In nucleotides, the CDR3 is TGTGCCAGCAGCCTGAGTCGCGGCGATACGCAGTATTTT.

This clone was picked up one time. CDR3 sequence (DNA): TGCAGCGTTGAAGGGGGGAGGGATGGCTACACCTTC. It yields the protein CSVEGGRDGYTF. The V gene is TRBV29-1, the J gene TRBJ1-2; D may be TRBD1 (5 bases). The CDR3 consists of 12 residues. Per germline, CDR1 SQVTM and CDR2 ANQGSEA. Between the trimmed V and J ends, which lost 1 base and 6 bases, there was a span of 9 bases.

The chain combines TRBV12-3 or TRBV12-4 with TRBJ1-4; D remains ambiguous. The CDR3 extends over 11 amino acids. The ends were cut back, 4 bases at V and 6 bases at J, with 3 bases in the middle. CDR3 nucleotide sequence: TGTGCCAGCAGTTCTTATGAAAAACTGTTTTTT. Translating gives CASSSYEKLFF.

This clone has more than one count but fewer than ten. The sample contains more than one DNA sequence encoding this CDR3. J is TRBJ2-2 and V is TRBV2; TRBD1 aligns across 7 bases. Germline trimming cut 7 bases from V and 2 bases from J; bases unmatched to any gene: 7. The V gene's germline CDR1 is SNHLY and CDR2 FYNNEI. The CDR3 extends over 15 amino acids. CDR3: CASNPGTVNTGELFF. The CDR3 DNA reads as TGTGCCAGCAATCCCGGGACAGTTAACACCGGGGAGCTGTTTTTT.

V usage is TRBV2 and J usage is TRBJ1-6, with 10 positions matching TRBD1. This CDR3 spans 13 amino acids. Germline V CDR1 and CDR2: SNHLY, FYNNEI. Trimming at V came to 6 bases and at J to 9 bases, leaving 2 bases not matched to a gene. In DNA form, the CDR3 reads TGTGCCAGCAGGGGACAGGGGCGTTCACCCCTCCACTTT. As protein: CASRGQGRSPLHF.

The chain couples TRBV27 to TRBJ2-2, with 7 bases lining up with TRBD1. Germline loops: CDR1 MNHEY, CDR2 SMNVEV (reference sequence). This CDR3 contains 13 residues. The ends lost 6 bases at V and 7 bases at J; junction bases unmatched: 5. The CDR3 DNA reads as TGTGCCAGCAGAGGGACAGCGATCGGGGAGCTGTTTTTT. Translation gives CASRGTAIGELFF.

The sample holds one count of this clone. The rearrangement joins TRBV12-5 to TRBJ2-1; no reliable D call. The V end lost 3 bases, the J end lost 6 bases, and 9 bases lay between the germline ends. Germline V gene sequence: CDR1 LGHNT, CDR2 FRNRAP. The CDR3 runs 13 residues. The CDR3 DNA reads TGTGCTAGTGGTTTATCTATAAGCAATGAGCAGTTCTTC. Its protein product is CASGLSISNEQFF. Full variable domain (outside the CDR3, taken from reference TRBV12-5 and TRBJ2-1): DARVTQTPRHKVTEMGQEVTMRCQPILGHNTVFWYRQTMMQGLELLAYFRNRAPLDDSGMPKDRFSAEMPDATLATLKIQPSEPRDSAVYFCASGLSISNEQFFGPGTRLTVL.

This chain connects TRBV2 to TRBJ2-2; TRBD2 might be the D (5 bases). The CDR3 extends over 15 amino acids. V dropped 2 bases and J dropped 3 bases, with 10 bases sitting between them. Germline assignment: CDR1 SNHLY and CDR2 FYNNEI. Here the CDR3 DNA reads TGTGCCAGCAGTGAAATGCGGCGGGACACCGGGGAGCTGTTTTTT. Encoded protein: CASSEMRRDTGELFF.

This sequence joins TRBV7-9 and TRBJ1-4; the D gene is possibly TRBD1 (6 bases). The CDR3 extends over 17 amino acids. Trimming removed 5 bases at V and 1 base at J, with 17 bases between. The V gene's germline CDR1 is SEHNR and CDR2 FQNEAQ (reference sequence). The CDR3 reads CASSRLGQSQTNEKLFF. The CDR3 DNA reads TGTGCCAGCAGCAGATTAGGACAGAGCCAAACTAATGAAAAACTGTTTTTT.

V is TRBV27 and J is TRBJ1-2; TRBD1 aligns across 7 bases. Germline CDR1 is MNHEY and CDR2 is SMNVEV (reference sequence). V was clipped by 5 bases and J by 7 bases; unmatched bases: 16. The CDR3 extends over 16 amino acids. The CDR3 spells CASSRRTGPAAGGYTF. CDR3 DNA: TGTGCCAGCAGTCGCCGGACAGGCCCTGCGGCGGGTGGCTACACCTTC.

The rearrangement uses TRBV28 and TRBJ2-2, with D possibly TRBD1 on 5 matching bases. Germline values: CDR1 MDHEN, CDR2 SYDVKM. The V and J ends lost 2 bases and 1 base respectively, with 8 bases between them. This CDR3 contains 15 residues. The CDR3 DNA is TGTGCCAGCAGTTTAGACCAGGGGAACACCGGGGAGCTGTTTTTT. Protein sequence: CASSLDQGNTGELFF.

The CDR3 sequence: CASRPGQVFLGNQPQHF. CDR3 bases: TGTGCCAGCAGGCCGGGACAGGTTTTTTTGGGCAATCAGCCCCAGCATTTT. The chain combines TRBV2 with TRBJ1-5; 8 bases align to TRBD1. CDR3 length: 17 amino acids. Germline loops: CDR1 SNHLY, CDR2 FYNNEI. V was pared by 6 bases and J by 2 bases, with 12 bases of the junction left unmatched.

Here the CDR3 DNA reads TGTGCCAGCAGCTCGAGGGGGGAGCAGTTCTTC. Amino acid sequence: CASSSRGEQFF. This rearrangement joins TRBV7-3 to TRBJ2-1; D may be TRBD1 (6 bases). CDR3 length: 11 amino acids. V lost 4 bases and J 10 bases, leaving 8 bases between the germline ends. CDR1 SGHTA and CDR2 FQGTGA come from the germline V gene.

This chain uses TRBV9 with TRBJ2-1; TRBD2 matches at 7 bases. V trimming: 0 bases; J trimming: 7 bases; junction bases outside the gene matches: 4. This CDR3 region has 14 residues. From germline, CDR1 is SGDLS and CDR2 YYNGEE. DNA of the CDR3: TGTGCCAGCAGCGTAGGCGGGAGCGGTAATGAGCAGTTCTTC. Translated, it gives CASSVGGSGNEQFF.

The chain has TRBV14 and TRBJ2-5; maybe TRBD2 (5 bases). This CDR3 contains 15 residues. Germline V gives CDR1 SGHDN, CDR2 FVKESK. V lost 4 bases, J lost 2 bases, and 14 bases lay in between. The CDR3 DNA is TGTGCCAGCAGCCCTGGACTTCGGCTACAAGAGACCCAGTACTTC. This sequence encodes CASSPGLRLQETQYF.

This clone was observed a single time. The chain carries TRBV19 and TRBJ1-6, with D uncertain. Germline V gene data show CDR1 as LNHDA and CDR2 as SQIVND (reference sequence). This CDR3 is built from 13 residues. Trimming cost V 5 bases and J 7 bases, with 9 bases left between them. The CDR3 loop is CASSSTVNSPLHF. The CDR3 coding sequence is TGTGCCAGTAGTTCAACAGTGAATTCACCCCTCCACTTT.

This CDR3 is CASASGTDQETQYF. CDR3 nucleotide sequence: TGTGCCAGCGCCTCCGGGACAGATCAAGAGACCCAGTACTTC. This chain joins TRBV27 and TRBJ2-5, with 7 bases identical to TRBD1. This CDR3 has 14 residues. CDR1 MNHEY and CDR2 SMNVEV come from the germline V gene (reference sequence). V lost 8 bases to trimming and J lost 2 bases; unmatched junction nucleotides: 8.

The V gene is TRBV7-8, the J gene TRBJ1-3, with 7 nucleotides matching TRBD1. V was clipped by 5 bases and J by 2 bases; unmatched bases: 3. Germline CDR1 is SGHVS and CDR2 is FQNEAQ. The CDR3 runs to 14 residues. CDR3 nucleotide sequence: TGTGCCAGCAGCACAGACAGGGCTGGAAACACCATATATTTT. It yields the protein CASSTDRAGNTIYF.

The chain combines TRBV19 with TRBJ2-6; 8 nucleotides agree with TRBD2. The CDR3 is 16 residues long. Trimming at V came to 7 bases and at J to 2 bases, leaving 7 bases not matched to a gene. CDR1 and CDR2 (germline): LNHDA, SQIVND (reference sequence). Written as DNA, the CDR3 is TGTGCCAGTATCCGGACGGGGGGGCCTGGGGCCAACGTCCTGACTTTC. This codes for CASIRTGGPGANVLTF.

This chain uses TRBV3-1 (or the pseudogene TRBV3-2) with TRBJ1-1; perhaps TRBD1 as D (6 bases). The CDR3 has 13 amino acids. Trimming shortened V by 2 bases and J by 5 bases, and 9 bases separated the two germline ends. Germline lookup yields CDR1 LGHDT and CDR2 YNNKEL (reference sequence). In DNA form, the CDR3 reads TGTGCCAGCAGCCAATCCCAGGGGACTGAAGCTTTCTTT. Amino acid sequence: CASSQSQGTEAFF.

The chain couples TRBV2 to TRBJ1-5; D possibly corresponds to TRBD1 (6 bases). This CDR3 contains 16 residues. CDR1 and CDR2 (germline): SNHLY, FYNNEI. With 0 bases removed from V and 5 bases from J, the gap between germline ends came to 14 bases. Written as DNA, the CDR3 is TGTGCCAGCAGTGAAGCCCGGGGGGGGGCTTATCAGCCCCAGCATTTT. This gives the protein CASSEARGGAYQPQHF.

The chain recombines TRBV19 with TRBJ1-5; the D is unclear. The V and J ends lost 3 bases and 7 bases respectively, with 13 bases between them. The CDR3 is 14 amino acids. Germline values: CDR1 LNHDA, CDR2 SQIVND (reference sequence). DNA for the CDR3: TGTGCCAGTAGTATCCTCCAAGAGGGACAGCCCCAGCATTTT. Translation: CASSILQEGQPQHF.